This T cell receptor (beta chain) stems from a study of molecular identifiers for immune sequencing clone quantification. This clonotype appeared many times. With 7 bases clipped from V and 2 bases from J, the junction kept 7 bases outside the gene matches. The CDR3 loop spans 17 amino acids. Germline assignment: CDR1 SQVTM and CDR2 ANQGSEA. In TCRdb, the PCR reads were re-called with MiXCR into one record per CDR3 protein. The sample holds 490,000 or so distinct CDR3 sequences, roughly a fifth seen once. The TCR was taken from a human donor in good health. Some libraries in this study had Jurkat cell RNA spiked in. Material for sequencing was naive CD8+ T cells from blood, with Jurkat cell RNA spiked in. Regarding subset: FACS-sorted CD8+CD4-CCR7+CD45RA+ naive T cells. This rearrangement joins TRBV29-1 to TRBJ2-2, with 16 bases fitting TRBD2. The CDR3 nucleotides read TGCAGCGCCCCTGGGACTAGCGGGGGGGCTAACACCGGGGAGCTGTTTTTT. It translates to CSAPGTSGGANTGELFF.